These 32 T cell receptor beta chains originate from one sample sequenced in a study of tumor-infiltrating lymphocytes in primary liver carcinoma. The study co-extracted DNA and RNA from 20-30 mg of unsorted bulk tissue. Reverse transcription of roughly 0.5 ug total RNA with a constant-region primer produced TCR beta cDNA. Sequencing libraries for TCR beta derived from three nested multiplex PCR rounds that used slightly modified ARM-PCR. Primers for the first two PCR rounds were TRBV1-TRBV30 forward primers and a C-beta reverse primer (around 10 cycles per round). TCRdb re-analysed the multiplex PCR reads in MiXCR, keeping a single row per CDR3 protein. Altogether 100,000 to 150,000 distinct CDR3 sequences are present, around 64% being singletons, with the ten largest covering about 8%. What was sequenced was liver tumor tissue from sampling region 3. Subset here: tumor region T3, left-lateral pole. The receptors shown here come from a woman aged 55-70 years with primary liver carcinoma and hepatitis B virus infection.

The sample holds many counts of this clonotype. The chain joins TRBV12-3 or TRBV12-4 to TRBJ2-2; D is perhaps TRBD1 or TRBD2 (5 bases each). This CDR3 has 15 residues. V was pared by 3 bases and J by 6 bases, with 14 bases between. The CDR3 nucleotides are TGTGCCAGCAGTTTTGGGACGGTTGGAGCCGGGGAGCTGTTTTTT. Translation gives CASSFGTVGAGELFF.

The table lists this clonotype with many counts. This sequence joins TRBV7-9 and TRBJ2-7, with 7 bases matching TRBD1. Per the germline V gene, CDR1 is SEHNR and CDR2 is FQNEAQ (reference sequence). After removal of 0 bases from V and 2 bases from J, the junction contained 4 bases not matched to a gene. The CDR3 length is 15 residues. In nucleotides, the CDR3 is TGTGCCAGCAGCTTAGCAGGGGGCGCAACCTACGAGCAGTACTTC. It translates to CASSLAGGATYEQYF.

This clonotype was seen at least ten times. This chain uses TRBV5-1 with TRBJ1-5, with D maybe TRBD1 (5 bases). Trimming removed 0 bases at V and 5 bases at J, with 12 bases between. Germline V CDR1 and CDR2: SGHRS, YFSETQ. This CDR3 region has 15 residues. The CDR3, as DNA: TGCGCCAGCAGCTTGGAGGGGTATTCCGATCAGCCCCAGCATTTT. It yields the protein CASSLEGYSDQPQHF.

For this clonotype: A single base separates this from a much larger clone, so it may be a read error. V usage is TRBV7-8 and J usage is TRBJ1-5; D is uncertain. Germline-derived CDR1 and CDR2 are SGHVS and FQNEAQ. This CDR3 comprises 17 residues. The CDR3: CASTKTSKTPRDQSQHF. The CDR3 DNA is TGTGCCAGCACCAAAACGTCCAAAACTCCGCGGGATCAGTCCCAGCATTTT.

This sequence joins TRBV29-1 and TRBJ2-3, with D unresolved. Trimming removed 4 bases from V and 2 bases from J, with 13 bases in between. Germline V gene data show CDR1 as SQVTM and CDR2 as ANQGSEA. The length of the CDR3 is 14 residues. DNA for the CDR3: TGCAGCGTTGGGTACTGGACCTTCACAGATACGCAGTATTTT. Amino acid sequence: CSVGYWTFTDTQYF.

As concerns this clonotype: This clone may be a read error of a much larger clone one base away. The V and J genes are TRBV29-1 and TRBJ2-7, with D possibly being TRBD1 or TRBD2 (5 bases each). The CDR3 covers 14 residues. V lost 1 base and J lost 3, with 13 bases in between. Germline lookup yields CDR1 SQVTM and CDR2 ANQGSEA. CDR3 nucleotide sequence: TGCAGCGTTGAAGCGGGCCGGGGCTACTACGAGCAGTACTTC. Translating gives CSVEAGRGYYEQYF.

A note on this clonotype: Mismatch with germline at one junction end may stem from a read error. This sequence joins TRBV28 and TRBJ1-4; D unclear. CDR1 MDHEN and CDR2 SYDVKM come from the germline V gene. The length of the CDR3 is 14 residues. CDR3 amino acids: CASSPWTMDEKLFF. CDR3 sequence (DNA): TGTGCCAGCAGCCCCTGGACGATGGATGAGAAACTGTTTTTT.

This clonotype was found many times. V is TRBV7-8 and J is TRBJ2-1, with TRBD1 matching 7 bases. The CDR3 extends over 12 amino acids. V was pared by 5 bases and J by 9 bases, with 4 bases of the junction left unmatched. Germline CDR1 is SGHVS and CDR2 is FQNEAQ. The CDR3 protein is CASSTNRGEQFF. CDR3 sequence (DNA): TGTGCCAGCAGCACCAACAGGGGTGAGCAGTTCTTC.

Concerning this clonotype: One junction end does not reproduce the germline sequence, and a read error may be involved. The chain combines TRBV11-3 with TRBJ2-7; 7 bases fit TRBD2. CDR1 and CDR2 (germline): SGHNT, YENEEA. This CDR3 is 13 amino acids long. The CDR3 DNA reads as TGTACCAGCAGCTTAAGCGGGGAGCACGAGCAGTACTTC. Its translation: CTSSLSGEHEQYF.

Remarks on this clonotype: Just one base apart from a much larger clone, this may be a read error. The V call is TRBV6-5, the J call TRBJ2-1; 16 nucleotides align to TRBD2. The germline gives CDR1 MNHEY, CDR2 SVGAGI. CDR3 size: 18 residues. The CDR3 loop is CSSSYTGLAGGRDNEQFF. CDR3 nucleotides: TGTTCCAGCAGTTACACGGGACTAGCGGGAGGGCGAGACAATGAGCAGTTCTTC.

This clonotype is a singleton in its sample. A read error may account for a junction end that differs from germline. This chain connects TRBV11-3 to TRBJ2-7; D call uncertain. CDR1 and CDR2 (germline): SGHNT, YENEEA. This CDR3 contains 14 residues. CDR3 DNA sequence: TGTCCCAGCAACTTAACGGTGGGCAGCTACGAGCAGTACTTC. Translating gives CPSNLTVGSYEQYF.

This clonotype came up once. A much larger clonotype is one base distant, so this may be a read error. The genes are TRBV12-5 and TRBJ1-3; D is unclear. This CDR3 is built from 17 residues. Germline CDR1 LGHNT, CDR2 FRNRAP. Written as DNA, the CDR3 is TGTGCTAGTGGTTTGGGACCTCTTCCCCGCTCTGGACACACCATATATTTT. Translating it yields CASGLGPLPRSGHTIYF.

With respect to this clonotype: This likely comes from a read error, as the CDR3 has no conserved phenylalanine or tryptophan at its end. The DNA is left out, because the CDR3 cannot be placed on it with certainty; the CDR3 is given as TCRdb lists it. The chain combines TRBV11-2 with TRBJ2-3; no DNA check was done on the table's D call, TRBD1. CDR1 is SGHAT, CDR2 FQNNGV, per germline. The CDR3 contains 16 residues when both ends are counted. The CDR3: CPSSSTRLQGADTQYL.

In regard to this clonotype: A read error may be the cause here, since a much bigger clone is one base away. J is TRBJ1-5 and V is TRBV7-8; 11 bases match TRBD1. Germline values: CDR1 SGHVS, CDR2 FQNEAQ. This CDR3 is 16 amino acids long. CDR3 sequence: CSSSLKGTGGFQPQHF. The CDR3 DNA sequence: TGTTCCAGCAGCTTAAAAGGGACAGGGGGTTTTCAGCCCCAGCATTTT.

Points on this clonotype: A much larger clone is a single base away; this may be a read error. V and J are TRBV28 and TRBJ1-5; 7 bases map to TRBD1. This CDR3 has 16 residues. Germline CDR1 is MDHEN and CDR2 is SYDVKM. CDR3 coding DNA: TGTGTCACCCAAACCTACAGGGGAGGGAGCAATCAGCCCCAGCATTTT. This sequence encodes CVTQTYRGGSNQPQHF.

This clonotype was observed at least ten times. The J gene is TRBJ2-7, the V gene TRBV6-1; 12 positions agree with TRBD2. The J segment lost 5 bases and the V segment lost 5 bases, leaving 13 bases of the junction unmatched. The germline CDR1 and CDR2 sequences are MNHNS and SASEGT. This CDR3 contains 17 residues. This CDR3 is CASSPTSGSPPSNEQYF. The CDR3 DNA is TGTGCCAGCAGTCCGACTAGCGGGAGCCCCCCATCCAACGAGCAGTACTTC.

This chain joins TRBV10-2 and TRBJ1-1; no clear D. V lost 7 bases and J 1 base, leaving 10 bases between the germline ends. The CDR3 is made up of 13 amino acids. Per the germline V gene, CDR1 is WSHSY and CDR2 is SAAADI. CDR3 nucleotide sequence: TGCGCCAGCACCTCCAGTCGGAACACTGAAGCTTTCTTT. Translating gives CASTSSRNTEAFF.

As concerns this clonotype: A clone one base away is much larger, so this may be a read error. This chain links TRBV29-1 with TRBJ1-5, with 10 bases lining up with TRBD1. CDR1 SQVTM and CDR2 ANQGSEA come from the germline V gene. This CDR3 has 17 residues. The ends lost 4 bases at V and 3 bases at J; junction bases unmatched: 12. CDR3 DNA sequence: TGCAGCGTTGGGCTTGGTTCGGGGACAGGGGACAATCAGCCCCAGCATTTT. Amino acids: CSVGLGSGTGDNQPQHF.

For this clonotype: A much larger clone sits a single nucleotide away, making a read error possible. The chain uses TRBV4-1 and TRBJ2-5; the D call may be TRBD1 or TRBD2 (5 bases each). Germline lookup yields CDR1 MGHRA and CDR2 YSYEKL. The CDR3 extends over 16 amino acids. CDR3 protein: CASSQGTSGPEEIQYF. CDR3 DNA: TGCGCCAGCAGCCAGGGTACGTCGGGACCCGAAGAGATCCAGTACTTC.

On this clonotype: This may be a read error, as it is one base from a much larger clone. The CDR3 is CASSWVASGSGGEQFF. CDR3 nucleotides: TGCGCCAGCAGCTGGGTGGCTAGCGGGAGTGGCGGTGAGCAGTTCTTC. The rearrangement links TRBV5-1 to TRBJ2-1; TRBD2 agrees at 10 bases. V dropped 3 bases and J dropped 9; count of bases not matched to a gene: 12. This CDR3 comprises 16 residues. In germline, CDR1 is SGHRS, CDR2 YFSETQ.

V usage is TRBV7-7 and J usage is TRBJ2-3; D might be TRBD1 (6 bases). Per germline, CDR1 SSHAT and CDR2 FNYEAQ (reference sequence). The CDR3 consists of 15 residues. The CDR3 DNA follows: TGTACTAACAGCCCAATAGGGGGAAATGCAGATACGCAGTATTTT. Its protein product is CTNSPIGGNADTQYF. The full variable domain, with the rest looked up from reference TRBV7-7 and TRBJ2-3, is GAGVSQSPRYKVTKRGQDVTLRCDPISSHATLYWYQQALGQGPEFLTYFNYEAQPDKSGLPSDRFSAERPEGSISTLTIQRTEQRDSAMYRCTNSPIGGNADTQYFGPGTRLTVL.

A note on this clonotype: The junction does not match germline at one end; this may be a read error. The chain employs TRBV18 and TRBJ2-2, with 7 bases matching TRBD2. This CDR3 spans 15 amino acids. CDR1 is KGHSH, CDR2 LQKENI, per germline. CDR3 bases: TGTGCCAGCTCGCCGGGACTACCCAACATCGGGGAGCTGTTTTTT. Encoded protein: CASSPGLPNIGELFF.

A remark on this clonotype: The germline gene is not matched at one end of the junction; a read error may be the cause. The V gene is TRBV11-2, the J gene TRBJ1-2; maybe TRBD1 (6 bases). Germline CDR1 reads SGHAT; CDR2 reads FQNNGV. The CDR3 extends over 13 amino acids. The CDR3 DNA is TGTGTCAGCAGCCACGAGGGGGGTGGCGGCTACACCTTC. This translates into CVSSHEGGGGYTF.

In regard to this clonotype: A much bigger clone sits one base away, suggesting this may be a read error. This sequence joins TRBV5-1 and TRBJ2-4; tentatively, D is TRBD1 (6 bases). CDR3 size: 15 residues. The germline V gene encodes CDR1 SGHRS and CDR2 YFSETQ. The CDR3 DNA reads TGCGCCAGCAGCTCTGGACAGCTAGCCAAAAAGATTCAGTACTTC. Its translation: CASSSGQLAKKIQYF.

This clonotype has at least ten counts. The chain links TRBV5-5 to TRBJ1-1; the D gene is possibly TRBD1 (5 bases). V was cut by 2 bases and J by 3 bases, with 8 bases left in between. The CDR3 is made up of 13 amino acids. The V gene's germline CDR1 is SGHKS and CDR2 YYEKEE (reference sequence). For the CDR3, the DNA is TGTGCCAGCAGCTTCTGGGGGGACACTGAAGCTTTCTTT. Translation gives CASSFWGDTEAFF.

The table lists this clonotype with a count of one. The junction departs from the called germline gene at one end, perhaps through a read error. This chain connects TRBV4-1 to TRBJ2-5; no clear D. From germline, CDR1 is MGHRA and CDR2 YSYEKL. The CDR3 is 14 amino acids. The CDR3 sequence: CAGSPRHPQETQYF. As DNA, the CDR3 is TGCGCCGGCAGCCCCCGACATCCCCAAGAGACCCAGTACTTC.

Note on this clonotype: This may be a read error: a much more frequent sequence differs by one nucleotide. The chain carries TRBV13 and TRBJ1-6; D is uncertain. This CDR3 spans 15 amino acids. CDR1 and CDR2 (germline): PRHDT, FYEKMQ (reference sequence). The CDR3 loop is CASSLDRGYNSSLHF. The CDR3 DNA follows: TGTGCCAGCAGCTTAGATCGAGGGTATAATTCATCCCTCCACTTT.

Note on this clonotype: At one of its ends the junction is not consistent with the germline gene, which may arise from a read error. V is TRBV30 and J is TRBJ2-3; D gene unclear. Germline lookup yields CDR1 GTSNPN and CDR2 SVGIG (reference sequence). The CDR3 has 13 amino acids. CDR3 in amino acids: CVWSRNPTYTQYF. The CDR3 nucleotides are TGTGTCTGGAGTCGCAATCCAACATATACGCAGTATTTT.

Points on this clonotype: The junction and the germline gene differ at one end; a read error may be behind it. The chain links TRBV11-2 to TRBJ1-2; TRBD1 matches 9 bases. The CDR3 spans 13 residues. Germline V gene sequence: CDR1 SGHAT, CDR2 FQNNGV. CDR3 DNA: TGTGCCAGCGGCTTAGACAGGGGGGATGGCTACACCTTC. Protein: CASGLDRGDGYTF.

This clonotype has just a few counts. This likely comes from a read error, as the CDR3 has no conserved phenylalanine or tryptophan at its end. This sequence joins TRBV28 and TRBJ2-1, with 10 bases identical to TRBD2. Per germline, CDR1 MDHEN and CDR2 SYDVKM. With 4 bases clipped from V and 0 bases from J, the junction kept 6 bases outside the gene matches. This CDR3 contains 17 residues. CDR3 DNA sequence: TGTGCCAGCAGTTCCTATAGCGGGAGGTCCTCCTACAATGAGCAGTTCCTC. Protein product: CASSSYSGRSSYNEQFL.

About this clonotype itself: Its ends do not fully match the called genes, so a read error is possible. J is TRBJ2-3 and V is TRBV12-3 or TRBV12-4, with D uncertain. The CDR3 runs 11 residues. CDR3 protein: CASSLVDTLYF. In DNA form, the CDR3 reads TGTGCCAGCAGTCTTGTAGATACGCTGTATTTT.

Turning to this clonotype: The junction does not match germline at one end; this may be a read error. J is TRBJ2-2 and V is TRBV11-2; perhaps D is TRBD1 or TRBD2 (6 bases each). Germline V gene lookup returns CDR1 SGHAT and CDR2 FQNNGV. CDR3 size: 14 residues. The CDR3 reads CACSSGHTGGELFF. The CDR3 DNA is TGTGCCTGCAGCTCGGGACATACAGGCGGGGAGCTGTTTTTC.